This T cell receptor beta chain was identified during a study of memory CD4+ T cells and cytomegalovirus serostatus. Overall study findings and caveats: Each of 60 to 80 CMV-associated TCRbeta sequences occurred in one to five individuals.

To note about this clone: Its antigen is undetermined.

Single viable CD3+CD4+CD8-CD45RO+ cells were sorted as the memory CD4+ T cells. Donors' CMV status reflects serum IgG against pp150, pp28, p38, p52. Looked up from germline, CDR1 is SGDLS and CDR2 is YYNGEE. The CDR3 loop spans 15 amino acids. Unmatched junction bases numbered 10, after V lost 4 bases and J lost 5 bases. Assay: immunoSEQ multiplex PCR; the TCRdb copy retains only in-frame clones and omits some. The data hold 55,000 to 80,000 clones, with roughly 76% observed a single time. The sequenced material came from memory CD4+ T cells from blood. V is TRBV9 and J is TRBJ2-5, with 8 bases identical to TRBD1. The sequence was collected from an adult in good health and CMV-seropositive. The CDR3 DNA is TGTGCCAGCAGCCCATACCCGGACAGGGCGGAGACCCAGTACTTC. This translates into CASSPYPDRAETQYF. The entire variable domain, with the rest obtained from reference TRBV9 and TRBJ2-5, is as follows: DSGVTQTPKHLITATGQRVTLRCSPRSGDLSVYWYQQSLDQGLQFLIQYYNGEERAKGNILERFSAQQFPDLHSELNLSSLELGDSALYFCASSPYPDRAETQYFGPGTRLLVL.